The 5 T cell receptor beta chains presented below share a single source sample, sequenced in a study of naive and memory T cell subsets (dated by TCRdb to about 2017). Library construction relied on UMI-ligation and nested PCR. Instrument on record: Illumina MiSeq. The beta constant-region primer was an equimolar mix of two oligonucleotides covering both TRBC1 and TRBC2. Four rounds of PCR were used to amplify ligated cDNA, with nested alpha and beta constant-region primers being used together with the SP2 primer. The public reads were reprocessed in TCRdb via fastp at Q25 and MiXCR, keeping in-frame beta chains. Entries that share a CDR3 protein sequence are merged under the most common genes and DNA. Within this sample are roughly 7,500 distinct CDR3 sequences, with over 25% of them counted one time only. About three fifths of the sample goes to the ten largest clones. Sequenced material: CD8+ TEMRA cells from blood. The sample's cell subset or site, from its label and the paper: effector memory re-expressing CD45RA, CD45RA+ CD27-. These receptors all stem from a human donor in good health.

This clonotype has only a few counts. This rearrangement joins TRBV18 to TRBJ2-1; D is unresolved. CDR3 length: 14 residues. From germline, CDR1 is KGHSH and CDR2 LQKENI. Trimming shortened V by 7 bases and J by 5 bases, and 15 bases separated the two germline ends. The CDR3 DNA sequence: TGTGCCAGCTGCGAGCGCCGAGAACACAATGAGCAGTTCTTC. This sequence encodes CASCERREHNEQFF. Full variable domain (missing parts from reference TRBV18 and TRBJ2-1): NAGVMQNPRHLVRRRGQEARLRCSPMKGHSHVYWYRQLPEEGLKFMVYLQKENIIDESGMPKERFSAEFPKEGPSILRIQQVVRGDSAAYFCASCERREHNEQFFGPGTRLTVL.

The table lists this clonotype with a few counts. As DNA, the CDR3 is TGTGCCAGCAGCGGCGTGGACTATATCTCGGACACTGAAGCTTTCTTT. This translates into CASSGVDYISDTEAFF. The V call is TRBV7-9, the J call TRBJ1-1, with D uncertain. This CDR3 comprises 16 residues. V was trimmed by 5 bases and J by 3 bases, leaving 19 bases between them. In germline, CDR1 is SEHNR, CDR2 FQNEAQ (reference sequence).

This clonotype has just a few counts. CDR3 coding DNA: TGTGCCAGCAGCCAAGATCCCGGGGACTCCTACAATGAGCAGTTCTTC. Its translation: CASSQDPGDSYNEQFF. The rearrangement links TRBV14 to TRBJ2-1; D is possibly TRBD2 (5 bases). CDR3 length: 16 residues. V shed 0 bases and J shed 0 bases, with 9 bases lying between them. Germline values: CDR1 SGHDN, CDR2 FVKESK.

The rearrangement links TRBV7-9 to TRBJ1-1; no reliable D call. V shed 2 bases and J shed 4 bases, with 11 bases lying between them. Germline V CDR1 and CDR2: SEHNR, FQNEAQ (reference sequence). The CDR3 is made up of 14 amino acids. The DNA of the CDR3 is TGTGCCAGCAGCTTAAATCCAGCTGGCACTGAAGCTTTCTTT. As protein: CASSLNPAGTEAFF.

This clonotype showed up just a few times. This chain links TRBV11-3 with TRBJ2-3; TRBD2 might be the D (5 bases). V lost 1 base and J lost 3, with 20 bases in between. The CDR3 is 18 amino acids. In germline, CDR1 is SGHNT, CDR2 YENEEA. CDR3: CASSLVVGIAGYTDTQYF. The DNA of the CDR3 is TGTGCCAGCAGCTTAGTAGTCGGGATAGCCGGTTATACAGATACGCAGTATTTT.